Shown below are 25 T cell receptor beta chains from a single sample sequenced in a study of tumor and adjacent non-tumor tissue in lung cancer. The template was RNA from unsorted bulk tissue. Three rounds of nested PCR, following a modified ARM-PCR protocol, produced the TCRbeta library. One entry per CDR3 protein, called by TCRdb with MiXCR from the multiplex PCR reads. The table has tens of thousands of distinct CDR3 sequences, less than 75% seen once. The specimen was lung tumor tissue. These receptors all come from a man aged 55 to 69 with non-small cell lung cancer.

As regards this clonotype: One junction end does not reproduce the germline sequence, and a read error may be involved. This chain uses TRBV11-2 with TRBJ2-5; a possible D gene is TRBD2 (5 bases). This CDR3 is 15 amino acids long. CDR1 and CDR2 from the germline V gene are SGHAT and FQNNGV. The CDR3 DNA reads as TGTGCCGGCAGCTTAGTCTCCCAAGGAGGAGAGACCCAGTACTTC. Its translation: CAGSLVSQGGETQYF.

The genes are TRBV29-1 and TRBJ2-5, with 7 bases fitting TRBD2. The CDR3 loop spans 11 amino acids. The junction had 7 bases not matched to a gene; V was cut back by 8 bases and J by 7 bases. Germline CDR1 reads SQVTM; CDR2 reads ANQGSEA. The DNA of the CDR3 is TGCAGCACACGCTGGGGGGGGACCCAGTACTTC. Protein: CSTRWGGTQYF.

Remarks on this clonotype: A much larger clonotype is one base distant, so this may be a read error. The chain has TRBV5-1 and TRBJ2-3; no clear D gene. CDR3 length: 14 amino acids. From germline, CDR1 is SGHRS and CDR2 YFSETQ. V was pared by 1 base and J by 5 bases, with 11 bases between. The CDR3 nucleotides read TGCGCCAGCAGCTTGTTGTCAGTTATAGATACGCAGTATTTT. Amino acid sequence: CASSLLSVIDTQYF.

This clonotype has more than one count but fewer than ten. A much larger clonotype is one base distant, so this may be a read error. The chain employs TRBV11-2 and TRBJ2-7; perhaps D is TRBD1 or TRBD2 (5 bases each). V was trimmed by 8 bases and J by 0 bases, leaving 14 bases between them. This CDR3 contains 14 residues. Germline loops: CDR1 SGHAT, CDR2 FQNNGV. For the CDR3, the DNA is TGTGCCAGCGGTCCCGGGACGTACTCCTACGAGCAGTACTTC. This translates into CASGPGTYSYEQYF. Filled out from reference TRBV11-2 and TRBJ2-7, the complete variable domain reads EAGVAQSPRYKIIEKRQSVAFWCNPISGHATLYWYQQILGQGPKLLIQFQNNGVVDDSQLPKDRFSAERLKGVDSTLKIQPAKLEDSAVYLCASGPGTYSYEQYFGPGTRLTVT.

Concerning this clonotype: A clone one base away is much larger, so this may be a read error. CDR3 nucleotide sequence: TGCAGTGCTAGAAACCCCGGGACTAGCGAGACCCAGTACTTC. Translation: CSARNPGTSETQYF. The chain recombines TRBV20-1 with TRBJ2-5; 9 bases are a match to TRBD2. There are 14 residues in the CDR3. The trim removed 2 bases at V and 5 bases at J, leaving 6 bases unmatched. Germline CDR1 is DFQATT and CDR2 is SNEGSKA (reference sequence).

The chain uses TRBV5-5 and TRBJ2-2; no firm D call. CDR1 and CDR2 from the germline V gene are SGHKS and YYEKEE (reference sequence). The CDR3 covers 12 residues. Trimming took off 4 bases at V and 8 bases at J, with 9 bases between the two ends. The CDR3 nucleotides are TGTGCCAGCAGCGTTACGGGTGGGGAGCTGTTTTTT. The encoded protein is CASSVTGGELFF.

As to this clonotype: A single base separates this from a much larger clone, so it may be a read error. V is TRBV20-1 and J is TRBJ1-1; TRBD1 might be the D (5 bases). This CDR3 region has 16 residues. Germline CDR1 reads DFQATT; CDR2 reads SNEGSKA (reference sequence). V was pared by 5 bases and J by 2 bases, with 21 bases between. CDR3 sequence reads: CSAVRDQNYPNTEAFF. CDR3 DNA sequence: TGCAGTGCTGTCCGGGACCAGAATTATCCCAACACTGAAGCTTTCTTT.

Concerning this clonotype: With a much larger clone just one base away, this may be a read error. The genes are TRBV7-9 and TRBJ1-4, with 7 bases matching TRBD1. The CDR3 has 15 residues. The V gene's germline CDR1 is SEHNR and CDR2 FQNEAQ (reference sequence). DNA for the CDR3: TGTGCCAGGAGCTCAGCCCGACAGGGCTCGGAAAAACTGTTTTTT. Translated: CARSSARQGSEKLFF. Full variable domain (missing parts from reference TRBV7-9 and TRBJ1-4): DTGVSQNPRHKITKRGQNVTFRCDPISEHNRLYWYRQTLGQGPEFLTYFQNEAQLEKSRLLSDRFSAERPKGSFSTLEIQRTEQGDSAMYLCARSSARQGSEKLFFGSGTQLSVL.

As for this clonotype: One junction end disagrees with the germline gene, perhaps due to a read error. The V and J genes are TRBV4-1 and TRBJ2-3, with a possible D match to TRBD2 (5 bases). Per the germline V gene, CDR1 is MGHRA and CDR2 is YSYEKL. CDR3 length: 15 residues. The CDR3 DNA is TGCGCCAGGAGCCACGGGGAAGGAAGCACAGATACGCAGTATTTT. As protein: CARSHGEGSTDTQYF.

Of note for this clonotype: Relative to the germline gene, one junction end is altered; a read error may explain this. This sequence joins TRBV11-2 and TRBJ1-5, with D perhaps TRBD1 (6 bases). The CDR3 length is 14 residues. The germline gives CDR1 SGHAT, CDR2 FQNNGV. The CDR3 DNA reads TGTGCCAGCACTTTGACAGGCGGCAATCAGCCCCGGCATTTT. Translation gives CASTLTGGNQPRHF.

A single count supports this clonotype. At one end the junction does not follow the germline gene, possibly because of a read error. The chain is built from TRBV6-2 or TRBV6-3 and TRBJ2-6, with 10 nucleotides matching TRBD2. Germline V gene data show CDR1 as MNHEY and CDR2 as SVGEGT. The CDR3 is made up of 20 amino acids. CDR3 DNA sequence: TGTGCCAGCAGATACCCGAGCGGGAGGGCCCCCCTCTCTGGGGCCGACGTCCTGACTTTC. It specifies CASRYPSGRAPLSGADVLTF.

This clonotype was found a few times. One junction end does not reproduce the germline sequence, and a read error may be involved. This chain links TRBV20-1 with TRBJ2-7; TRBD2 might be the D (5 bases). Germline V gene sequence: CDR1 DFQATT, CDR2 SNEGSKA (reference sequence). This CDR3 has 14 amino acids. The CDR3 sequence is CSVRDGSGIYEQYF. The CDR3 DNA reads TGCAGTGTTAGAGATGGGTCCGGGATCTACGAGCAGTACTTC.

V and J are TRBV6-6 and TRBJ1-1; D is unresolved. Trimming shortened V by 10 bases and J by 7 bases, and 16 bases separated the two germline ends. Germline CDR1 MNHNY, CDR2 SVGAGI (reference sequence). CDR3 length: 12 residues. The CDR3 protein is CATNPPSNEAFF. The CDR3 DNA is TGTGCCACCAATCCTCCGAGCAATGAAGCTTTCTTT.

Regarding this clonotype: A much more abundant neighbour one base away suggests this may be a read error. This sequence joins TRBV20-1 and TRBJ2-1; no definite D call. This CDR3 has 14 amino acids. CDR1 DFQATT and CDR2 SNEGSKA come from the germline V gene (reference sequence). Trimming pared 7 bases from V and 8 bases from J, leaving 21 bases between. CDR3 sequence (DNA): TGCAGTGTCGTCCCCAATAGTGTTGACTATGAGCAGTTCTTC. Amino acids: CSVVPNSVDYEQFF.

Details on this clonotype: A single base separates this from a much larger clone, so it may be a read error. The rearrangement uses TRBV7-9 and TRBJ2-5, with a tentative D call TRBD1 (5 bases). CDR3 length: 15 amino acids. CDR1 SEHNR and CDR2 FQNEAQ come from the germline V gene (reference sequence). Written as DNA, the CDR3 is TGTGCCAGCAGCCCCACGTTGGGCAGGGAAGAGACCCAGCACTTC. Amino acids: CASSPTLGREETQHF.

As concerns this clonotype: The germline gene is not matched at one end of the junction; a read error may be the cause. This rearrangement joins TRBV5-4 to TRBJ2-2; possible D gene TRBD2, 6 bases. The length of the CDR3 is 15 residues. CDR1 is SGHNT and CDR2 is YYREEE in the germline V gene (reference sequence). The CDR3 reads CANSRGGANTGELFF. The CDR3 DNA follows: TGTGCCAACAGCCGTGGAGGGGCGAACACCGGGGAGCTGTTTTTT.

Turning to this clonotype: One junction end disagrees with the germline gene, perhaps due to a read error. The chain couples TRBV12-3 or TRBV12-4 to TRBJ2-3; TRBD1 or TRBD2 may be the D gene (6 bases each). The CDR3 runs 16 residues. CDR3 amino acids: CVSQGSRGPTTDTQYF. CDR3 DNA: TGTGTCAGCCAAGGTTCACGGGGGCCCACCACAGATACGCAGTATTTT.

The chain couples TRBV18 to TRBJ2-2; perhaps TRBD2 as D (6 bases). Trimming shortened V by 3 bases and J by 0 bases, and 8 bases separated the two germline ends. CDR1 and CDR2 (germline): KGHSH, LQKENI. The CDR3 is 15 amino acids. CDR3 DNA: TGTGCCAGCTCACCCGCGGGGCCGAACACCGGGGAGCTGTTTTTT. Its protein product is CASSPAGPNTGELFF.

This clonotype was detected a few times. V usage is TRBV6-6 and J usage is TRBJ1-4; the D is unclear. Germline V gene data show CDR1 as MNHNY and CDR2 as SVGAGI (reference sequence). V was shortened by 6 bases and J by 5 bases, with 7 bases between the two germline ends. This CDR3 spans 12 amino acids. CDR3 amino acids: CASSVQNEKLFF. CDR3 coding DNA: TGTGCCAGCAGCGTACAGAATGAAAAACTGTTTTTT.

Notes on this clonotype: One end of the junction does not line up with germline, which may come from a read error. The chain combines TRBV10-1 with TRBJ2-3; possibly TRBD1 for D (7 bases). Germline V lookup: CDR1 WNHNN, CDR2 SYGVQD (reference sequence). The CDR3 length is 14 residues. CDR3 nucleotides: TGCGTCAGCAGCCCGACAGGGAGGTCAGATACACAGTATTTT. Its translation is CVSSPTGRSDTQYF.

For this clonotype: The CDR3 does not end in the conserved phenylalanine or tryptophan, so this is likely a read error. V and J are TRBV20-1 and TRBJ2-3; D is possibly TRBD2 (7 bases). The CDR3 is 17 amino acids. V lost 0 bases to trimming and J lost 2 bases, with 18 bases between them. CDR1 and CDR2 from the germline V gene are DFQATT and SNEGSKA (reference sequence). CDR3 sequence (DNA): TGCAGTGCTAGAGATCACATGGGGGGGACAATCACAGATACGCAGTATTTA. This codes for CSARDHMGGTITDTQYL.

As concerns this clonotype: One end of the junction does not line up with germline, which may come from a read error. The CDR3 DNA reads as TGCAGCGTTACTACAGAGTCCTACGATCAGTACTTC. Protein: CSVTTESYDQYF. The V call is TRBV29-1, the J call TRBJ2-7; the D is unclear. Germline V CDR1 and CDR2: SQVTM, ANQGSEA. This CDR3 spans 12 amino acids.

This chain links TRBV5-1 with TRBJ2-3, with D unresolved. V lost 3 bases and J lost 10, with 15 bases in between. Per germline, CDR1 SGHRS and CDR2 YFSETQ. The CDR3 spans 13 residues. DNA for the CDR3: TGCGCCAGCAGCTCGGACGCGACCGATTCGCAGTATTTT. Encoded protein: CASSSDATDSQYF.

As to this clonotype: The junction and the germline gene differ at one end; a read error may be behind it. The J gene is TRBJ1-6, the V gene TRBV4-1, with D possibly being TRBD1 (6 bases). Germline V gene data show CDR1 as MGHRA and CDR2 as YSYEKL. The CDR3 sequence is 17 residues long. CDR3: CANSQDAGRQAGRTLHF. In nucleotides, the CDR3 is TGTGCAAACAGCCAAGATGCTGGAAGACAGGCGGGTAGAACCCTCCACTTT.

A word on this clonotype: This may arise from a read error, as a much more abundant clone is one base away. J is TRBJ2-3 and V is TRBV5-1, with D maybe TRBD1 (5 bases). This CDR3 has 14 amino acids. CDR1 is SGHRS, CDR2 YFSETQ, per germline. The CDR3 region has the DNA TGCGCCAGCAGGGCAGATTGGGGCACAGATATGCAGTATTTT. This gives the protein CASRADWGTDMQYF.